Each of the 17 T cell receptor beta chains below was sequenced from the same sample in a study of cytomegalovirus exposure and HLA in healthy donors. The PCR ran on 60 Vbeta and 13 Jbeta primers. TCRdb keeps only in-frame clones here, not all; method: immunoSEQ multiplex PCR. The sample consists of approximately 150,000 clones, about 85% of them appearing once. Sequenced material: PBMCs. The receptors come from a middle-aged man in good health and CMV-seropositive.

The gene calls are TRBV4-2 and TRBJ2-5; TRBD1 is a possible D gene (5 bases). V was shortened by 1 base and J by 7 bases, with 13 bases between the two germline ends. The CDR3 runs 14 residues. In germline, CDR1 is LGHNA, CDR2 YNFKEQ. CDR3 region: CASSQGGVEGTQYF. The CDR3 coding sequence is TGTGCCAGCAGCCAAGGGGGCGTCGAAGGGACCCAGTACTTC.

The genes are TRBV7-6 and TRBJ1-1; a possible D gene is TRBD1 (6 bases). The V end was cut by 8 bases, the J end by 5 bases, with 15 bases between. From germline, CDR1 is SGHVS and CDR2 FNYEAQ. The length of the CDR3 is 13 residues. The CDR3 bases are TGTGCCAGCGGGGCAGTTAGGGGGACTGAAGCTTTCTTT. Its translation: CASGAVRGTEAFF.

The V gene is TRBV15, the J gene TRBJ2-1; D gene uncertain. Trimming removed 0 bases at V and 4 bases at J, with 10 bases between. The germline gives CDR1 LNHNV, CDR2 YYDKDF (reference sequence). CDR3 size: 15 residues. The CDR3 sequence is CATSRDLTVYNEQFF. As DNA, the CDR3 is TGTGCCACCAGCAGAGATCTCACAGTATACAATGAGCAGTTCTTC.

This rearrangement joins TRBV29-1 to TRBJ2-1, with 10 nucleotides matching TRBD2. This CDR3 region has 14 residues. V lost 4 bases to trimming and J lost 6 bases; unmatched junction nucleotides: 6. The V gene's germline CDR1 is SQVTM and CDR2 ANQGSEA. The CDR3 is CSVGATSGFNEQFF. In nucleotides, the CDR3 is TGCAGCGTTGGAGCGACTAGCGGGTTCAATGAGCAGTTCTTC.

This clone was counted between two and nine times. The V call is TRBV28, the J call TRBJ2-1; D might be TRBD1 (6 bases). Germline CDR1 MDHEN, CDR2 SYDVKM. The V end lost 6 bases, the J end lost 15 bases, and 18 bases lay between the germline ends. There are 12 residues in the CDR3. The DNA of the CDR3 is TGTGCCAGCAGCTTACAACGGGGACACCTGTTCTTC. Its protein product is CASSLQRGHLFF.

The count of this clone is one. The CDR3 sequence is CASSPGGDYGYTF. In nucleotides, the CDR3 is TGTGCCAGCAGCCCAGGGGGTGACTATGGCTACACCTTC. V gene TRBV7-9 combines with J gene TRBJ1-2, with TRBD1 matching over 7 bases. The CDR3 extends over 13 amino acids. The trim removed 5 bases at V and 3 bases at J, leaving 3 bases unmatched. CDR1 is SEHNR and CDR2 is FQNEAQ in the germline V gene (reference sequence).

In this sample, this clone turned up once. V is TRBV11-2 and J is TRBJ2-5, with D unresolved. The CDR3 consists of 11 residues. CDR1 and CDR2 (germline): SGHAT, FQNNGV. Trimming left V 3 bases short and J 6 bases short, with 5 bases between. CDR3 protein: CASSFAQTQYF. For the CDR3, the DNA is TGTGCCAGCAGCTTCGCGCAGACCCAGTACTTC.

This clone was seen a single time. The chain employs TRBV5-1 and TRBJ2-1; TRBD2 agrees at 9 bases. Germline trimming cut 4 bases from V and 7 bases from J; bases unmatched to any gene: 12. The germline V gene encodes CDR1 SGHRS and CDR2 YFSETQ. The CDR3 spans 16 residues. CDR3 region: CASSMAPGLASNEQFF. The CDR3 coding sequence is TGCGCCAGCAGCATGGCGCCGGGACTAGCTTCGAATGAGCAGTTCTTC. Complete variable domain (other parts from reference TRBV5-1 and TRBJ2-1): KAGVTQTPRYLIKTRGQQVTLSCSPISGHRSVSWYQQTPGQGLQFLFEYFSETQRNKGNFPGRFSGRQFSNSRSEMNVSTLELGDSALYLCASSMAPGLASNEQFFGPGTRLTVL.

The chain combines TRBV7-3 with TRBJ2-1; no clear D. This CDR3 contains 15 residues. Germline CDR1 and CDR2: SGHTA and FQGTGA. V lost 5 bases, J lost 0 bases, and 11 bases lay in between. CDR3 protein: CASSRWADSYNEQFF. CDR3 sequence (DNA): TGTGCCAGCAGCCGTTGGGCAGACTCCTACAATGAGCAGTTCTTC. Full variable domain (remainder filled in from reference TRBV7-3 and TRBJ2-1): GAGVSQTPSNKVTEKGKYVELRCDPISGHTALYWYRQSLGQGPEFLIYFQGTGAADDSGLPNDRFFAVRPEGSVSTLKIQRTERGDSAVYLCASSRWADSYNEQFFGPGTRLTVL.

The CDR3 sequence: CASSLTGMTEAFF. DNA for the CDR3: TGTGCCAGCAGCTTGACAGGGATGACTGAAGCTTTCTTT. The chain joins TRBV7-3 to TRBJ1-1; 7 positions match TRBD1. J was trimmed by 5 bases and V by 3 bases; bases with no gene match: 3. Germline V gives CDR1 SGHTA, CDR2 FQGTGA. This CDR3 has 13 residues.

V and J are TRBV11-2 and TRBJ2-1, with TRBD2 as a possible D gene (5 bases). V lost 5 bases and J lost 9, with 14 bases in between. CDR1 and CDR2 (germline): SGHAT, FQNNGV. The CDR3 contains 13 residues. The CDR3 reads CASSLERIGEQFF. For the CDR3, the DNA is TGTGCCAGCAGCCTCGAGCGGATCGGTGAGCAGTTCTTC. Using reference TRBV11-2 and TRBJ2-1 for the parts outside the CDR3, the full variable domain is EAGVAQSPRYKIIEKRQSVAFWCNPISGHATLYWYQQILGQGPKLLIQFQNNGVVDDSQLPKDRFSAERLKGVDSTLKIQPAKLEDSAVYLCASSLERIGEQFFGPGTRLTVL.

V and J are TRBV1 and TRBJ2-3; the D call in the table, TRBD2, was not verified against the DNA. TRBV1 is recorded as a pseudogene. This CDR3 contains 17 residues. The CDR3 loop is CTSSQEEREGGPDTQYF. CDR3 bases: TGCACCAGCAGCCAAGAAGAGCGGGAGGGCGGTCCAGATACGCAGTATTTT.

This clone showed up just a few times. This chain joins TRBV13 and TRBJ2-7, with D perhaps assigned TRBD1 or TRBD2 (5 bases each). This CDR3 contains 14 residues. V was trimmed by 5 bases and J by 5 bases, leaving 16 bases between them. Germline CDR1 reads PRHDT; CDR2 reads FYEKMQ (reference sequence). This CDR3 reads CASSLEGPAHEQYF. In DNA form, the CDR3 reads TGTGCCAGCAGCCTAGAGGGGCCAGCGCACGAGCAGTACTTC.

The V gene is TRBV5-6, the J gene TRBJ1-4; the D is unclear. CDR1 and CDR2 (germline): SGHDT, YYEEEE. This CDR3 region has 13 residues. Deletions cut 2 bases from V and 8 bases from J, with 10 bases between. Here the CDR3 DNA reads TGTGCCAGCAGCTTACGGGGAATCGAAAAACTGTTTTTT. This codes for CASSLRGIEKLFF.

The chain combines TRBV10-3 with TRBJ1-2, with a weak D call TRBD1 (6 bases). Germline-derived CDR1 and CDR2 are ENHRY and SYGVKD. V dropped 6 bases and J dropped 4 bases, with 12 bases sitting between them. This CDR3 has 13 residues. The CDR3 protein is CAISIDRFYGYTF. The CDR3 coding sequence is TGTGCCATCAGCATCGACAGGTTCTATGGCTACACCTTC.

The rearrangement uses TRBV18 and TRBJ2-5, with D tentatively TRBD1 (5 bases). CDR1 is KGHSH, CDR2 LQKENI, per germline. This CDR3 region has 14 residues. Trimming pared 0 bases from V and 2 bases from J, leaving 7 bases between. The CDR3 coding sequence is TGTGCCAGCTCACCACCCCAGGGTCAAGAGACCCAGTACTTC. It codes for CASSPPQGQETQYF. The full variable domain, with the rest looked up from reference TRBV18 and TRBJ2-5, is NAGVMQNPRHLVRRRGQEARLRCSPMKGHSHVYWYRQLPEEGLKFMVYLQKENIIDESGMPKERFSAEFPKEGPSILRIQQVVRGDSAAYFCASSPPQGQETQYFGPGTRLLVL.

The chain links TRBV30 to TRBJ1-5; TRBD1 aligns across 8 bases. The CDR3 contains 14 residues. Germline V gene lookup returns CDR1 GTSNPN and CDR2 SVGIG (reference sequence). The CDR3 loop reads CAMDPQTGEQPQHF. For the CDR3, the DNA is TGTGCAATGGACCCACAGACAGGGGAACAGCCCCAGCATTTT.